These 32 T cell receptor beta chains were sequenced from one sample in a study of shared clonotypes between healthy human individuals. The table came from immunoSEQ multiplex PCR; TCRdb's copy has only in-frame clones and leaves some out. Counted here are millions of clones, 90% to 95% occurring once; the ten biggest clones make up roughly 0.36%. Input material: naive CD4+ T cells from PBMCs. Stated subset: CD45RA+ positively selected. The receptors originated from a man aged 18 to 30 in good health. Some clones in this sample may be carry-over from other donors' samples.

V usage is TRBV27 and J usage is TRBJ2-2; 10 nucleotides agree with TRBD2. The CDR3 consists of 18 residues. From germline, CDR1 is MNHEY and CDR2 SMNVEV (reference sequence). V gave up 6 bases and J gave up 5 bases; unmatched junction bases: 15. CDR3 bases: TGTGCCAGCAGAGCGAGGGGGCTAGCGGGAGATTCTACCGGGGAGCTGTTTTTT. Translation gives CASRARGLAGDSTGELFF.

V and J are TRBV28 and TRBJ1-2; D perhaps matches TRBD1 (6 bases). CDR3 size: 15 residues. V lost 5 bases, J lost 4 bases, and 17 bases lay in between. CDR1 is MDHEN and CDR2 is SYDVKM in the germline V gene. The chain's CDR3 is CASSRADSGSYGYTF. CDR3 coding DNA: TGTGCCAGCAGTAGAGCGGACAGTGGATCCTATGGCTACACCTTC.

This clone was counted once. The chain recombines TRBV7-2 with TRBJ1-1; D not certain. The CDR3 is 13 residues long. Trimming shortened V by 2 bases and J by 9 bases, and 13 bases separated the two germline ends. Per the germline V gene, CDR1 is SGHTA and CDR2 is FQGNSA. In DNA form, the CDR3 reads TGTGCCAGCAGCTTAAGCGGGGATGTACAAGCTTTCTTT. Residues: CASSLSGDVQAFF.

The chain employs TRBV7-3 and TRBJ2-1; 7 nucleotides line up with TRBD1. CDR3 length: 15 amino acids. Trimming took 6 bases from V and 5 from J; bases not matched to a gene: 10. Looked up from germline, CDR1 is SGHTA and CDR2 is FQGTGA. The CDR3 reads CASRLTGKEHNEQFF. The CDR3 coding sequence is TGTGCCAGCAGACTGACAGGGAAAGAACACAATGAGCAGTTCTTC.

This clone has a single count. The V and J genes are TRBV5-6 and TRBJ2-2; weak D call: TRBD1 (5 bases). CDR3 length: 16 amino acids. The germline CDR1 and CDR2 sequences are SGHDT and YYEEEE. V was shortened by 2 bases and J by 0 bases, with 11 bases between the two germline ends. The CDR3, as DNA: TGTGCCAGCAGCTTATTGGGGCAGGCGAACACCGGGGAGCTGTTTTTT. Translating gives CASSLLGQANTGELFF.

The rearrangement uses TRBV9 and TRBJ2-1, with 7 nucleotides matching TRBD2. CDR1 and CDR2 (germline): SGDLS, YYNGEE. This CDR3 contains 15 residues. V dropped 2 bases and J dropped 4; count of bases not matched to a gene: 6. The CDR3 spells CASSVWSSGYNEQFF. CDR3 sequence (DNA): TGTGCCAGCAGCGTTTGGTCTAGCGGTTACAATGAGCAGTTCTTC.

The table lists this clone with a count of one. The chain couples TRBV7-9 to TRBJ2-2; TRBD1 is a possible D gene (5 bases). V dropped 6 bases and J dropped 0 bases, with 8 bases sitting between them. CDR1 and CDR2 (germline): SEHNR, FQNEAQ (reference sequence). The CDR3 totals 14 residues. The CDR3 loop is CASSKGTNTGELFF. The CDR3 DNA sequence: TGTGCCAGCAGTAAGGGGACGAACACCGGGGAGCTGTTTTTT.

The sample holds one count of this clone. The chain joins TRBV6-4 to TRBJ1-2; D unresolved. CDR3 length: 15 amino acids. V lost 4 bases to trimming and J lost 2 bases, with 14 bases between them. CDR1 and CDR2 from the germline V gene are MRHNA and SNTAGT. This CDR3 reads CASSGESAGNYGYTF. The CDR3 DNA is TGTGCCAGCAGTGGAGAGTCGGCGGGGAACTATGGCTACACCTTC.

As regards this clone: Distinct nucleotide sequences in the sample also encode this CDR3. This chain uses TRBV7-9 with TRBJ2-5; no clear D. V was clipped by 1 base and J by 2 bases, with 8 bases between them. Germline CDR1 reads SEHNR; CDR2 reads FQNEAQ (reference sequence). The length of the CDR3 is 14 residues. CDR3 DNA: TGTGCCAGCAGCTTAGGAGTTTCTCAAGAGACCCAGTACTTC. This encodes CASSLGVSQETQYF.

The genes are TRBV11-2 and TRBJ2-1, with 11 nucleotides matching TRBD2. CDR1 and CDR2 (germline): SGHAT, FQNNGV. This CDR3 is 16 amino acids long. After removal of 0 bases from V and 5 bases from J, the junction contained 3 bases not matched to a gene. The CDR3 sequence is CASSLDIAGGHNEQFF. The CDR3 DNA is TGTGCCAGCAGCTTAGATATAGCGGGAGGGCACAATGAGCAGTTCTTC. The variable domain in full, completed from reference TRBV11-2 and TRBJ2-1, reads EAGVAQSPRYKIIEKRQSVAFWCNPISGHATLYWYQQILGQGPKLLIQFQNNGVVDDSQLPKDRFSAERLKGVDSTLKIQPAKLEDSAVYLCASSLDIAGGHNEQFFGPGTRLTVL.

The chain combines TRBV5-1 with TRBJ2-5; 7 bases align to TRBD2. V lost 0 bases and J lost 5; bases outside the gene matches: 13. Germline V CDR1 and CDR2: SGHRS, YFSETQ. The CDR3 has 17 amino acids. The CDR3 reads CASSLVGSAGVGETQYF. The CDR3 DNA follows: TGCGCCAGCAGCTTGGTCGGTTCGGCGGGAGTGGGGGAGACCCAGTACTTC.

The J gene is TRBJ2-7, the V gene TRBV6-6; 10 positions match TRBD2. V was clipped by 8 bases and J by 3 bases; unmatched bases: 7. In germline, CDR1 is MNHNY, CDR2 SVGAGI (reference sequence). There are 14 residues in the CDR3. The CDR3, as DNA: TGTGCCAGCCGACTAGCGGGTTCGAGCTACGAGCAGTACTTC. Amino acid sequence: CASRLAGSSYEQYF.

The V and J genes are TRBV15 and TRBJ2-5; perhaps TRBD2 as D (5 bases). Germline CDR1 and CDR2: LNHNV and YYDKDF (reference sequence). This CDR3 has 14 residues. Trimming stripped 8 bases from V and 6 bases from J, with 19 bases between. The CDR3 reads CATAAGSGRKTQYF. In nucleotides, the CDR3 is TGTGCCACCGCCGCGGGTTCCGGTCGGAAGACCCAGTACTTC.

The V gene is TRBV28, the J gene TRBJ1-5; tentatively, D is TRBD1 (5 bases). The CDR3 has 14 residues. Germline-derived CDR1 and CDR2 are MDHEN and SYDVKM. Trimming removed 6 bases at V and 7 bases at J, with 16 bases between. DNA for the CDR3: TGTGCCAGCAGCCGGGACCCTTCCTTGCAGCCCCAGCATTTT. Protein sequence: CASSRDPSLQPQHF.

This clone was seen only once. This sequence joins TRBV4-3 and TRBJ2-5; 8 bases are shared with TRBD2. Germline loops: CDR1 LGHNA, CDR2 YSLEER. The CDR3 totals 20 residues. V was clipped by 0 bases and J by 5 bases; unmatched bases: 20. The CDR3 DNA is TGCGCCAGCAGCCAAGAATATCCCGGGAGGGCCTGGAGGAGGGTGGAGACCCAGTACTTC. This translates into CASSQEYPGRAWRRVETQYF.

CDR3 DNA sequence: TGTGCCAGCAGCTTGGGTGCGGGAAACTACAATGAGCAGTTCTTC. As protein: CASSLGAGNYNEQFF. V and J are TRBV5-4 and TRBJ2-1; perhaps TRBD2 as D (6 bases). Germline V CDR1 and CDR2: SGHNT, YYREEE (reference sequence). V lost 0 bases and J 3 bases, leaving 10 bases between the germline ends. The CDR3 is made up of 15 amino acids.

The chain is built from TRBV7-9 and TRBJ1-1; TRBD1 is a possible D gene (5 bases). CDR3 size: 15 residues. CDR1 and CDR2 from the germline V gene are SEHNR and FQNEAQ (reference sequence). Trimming shortened V by 1 base and J by 4 bases, and 13 bases separated the two germline ends. CDR3 bases: TGTGCCAGCAGCTTAGATTCAACGGGGGGCACTGAAGCTTTCTTT. Amino acids: CASSLDSTGGTEAFF.

The chain has TRBV7-6 and TRBJ1-3; D is undetermined. CDR1 is SGHVS, CDR2 FNYEAQ, per germline. The CDR3 is 13 amino acids. Trimming took off 4 bases at V and 8 bases at J, with 12 bases between the two ends. The CDR3 coding sequence is TGTGCCAGCAGCTCACAACCGAGGGACACCATATATTTT. Amino acid sequence: CASSSQPRDTIYF.

The chain carries TRBV7-3 and TRBJ2-7; D perhaps matches TRBD1 (5 bases). The V end lost 2 bases, the J end lost 6 bases, and 14 bases lay between the germline ends. Germline V gene data show CDR1 as SGHTA and CDR2 as FQGTGA. CDR3 length equals 14 residues. CDR3 sequence (DNA): TGTGCCAGCAGCTTATTGGGGCTAGATGGCGAGCAGTACTTC. Residues: CASSLLGLDGEQYF.

The V and J genes are TRBV5-1 and TRBJ2-3; 7 bases are shared with TRBD1. Germline V gene sequence: CDR1 SGHRS, CDR2 YFSETQ. The ends lost 1 base at V and 2 bases at J; junction bases unmatched: 7. This CDR3 is 16 amino acids long. CDR3 sequence (DNA): TGCGCCAGCAGCTTGCCCAGTGGACAGGTCACAGATACGCAGTATTTT. Protein sequence: CASSLPSGQVTDTQYF.

The chain is built from TRBV18 and TRBJ2-5; D uncertain. The length of the CDR3 is 15 residues. V dropped 0 bases and J dropped 1 base, with 9 bases sitting between them. Per the germline V gene, CDR1 is KGHSH and CDR2 is LQKENI. Here the CDR3 reads CASSPPVSVQETQYF. The CDR3 DNA reads as TGTGCCAGCTCACCACCGGTGTCAGTCCAAGAGACCCAGTACTTC. The full variable domain, completed using reference TRBV18 and TRBJ2-5, is NAGVMQNPRHLVRRRGQEARLRCSPMKGHSHVYWYRQLPEEGLKFMVYLQKENIIDESGMPKERFSAEFPKEGPSILRIQQVVRGDSAAYFCASSPPVSVQETQYFGPGTRLLVL.

This chain links TRBV6-6 with TRBJ1-2; TRBD1 is a possible D gene (6 bases). This CDR3 has 12 amino acids. Germline V gives CDR1 MNHNY, CDR2 SVGAGI (reference sequence). The V end lost 5 bases, the J end lost 7 bases, and 11 bases lay between the germline ends. The CDR3, as DNA: TGTGCCAGCAGTGGCCAGGGGCCTGGCTACACCTTC. This codes for CASSGQGPGYTF.

V gene TRBV14 combines with J gene TRBJ2-2; D may be TRBD2 (5 bases). Trimming stripped 4 bases from V and 1 base from J, with 7 bases between. The germline V gene has CDR1 SGHDN and CDR2 FVKESK. The CDR3 is made up of 14 amino acids. The CDR3 nucleotides are TGTGCCAGCAGCCCGGGATGGAACACCGGGGAGCTGTTTTTT. Amino acids: CASSPGWNTGELFF.

Note on this clone: The sample contains more than one DNA sequence encoding this CDR3. The chain combines TRBV5-1 with TRBJ2-5, with 11 bases that match TRBD1. V was pared by 1 base and J by 5 bases, with 4 bases of the junction left unmatched. The germline gives CDR1 SGHRS, CDR2 YFSETQ. CDR3 length: 15 amino acids. The CDR3: CASSLRTGGGETQYF. The DNA for the CDR3 is TGCGCCAGCAGCTTGCGGACAGGGGGCGGGGAGACCCAGTACTTC.

For this clone: Other DNA variants within this sample encode the same CDR3. The gene calls are TRBV18 and TRBJ1-1, with TRBD1 matching over 8 bases. Germline V gene sequence: CDR1 KGHSH, CDR2 LQKENI. The CDR3 is made up of 14 amino acids. V dropped 3 bases and J dropped 2; count of bases not matched to a gene: 2. Written as DNA, the CDR3 is TGTGCCAGCTCACCCGGGACAGGAAACACTGAAGCTTTCTTT. Protein product: CASSPGTGNTEAFF.

This clone has a single count. The rearrangement links TRBV18 to TRBJ1-1; D not resolved. From germline, CDR1 is KGHSH and CDR2 LQKENI. Trimming pared 0 bases from V and 3 bases from J, leaving 17 bases between. The CDR3 covers 17 residues. The CDR3 DNA is TGTGCCAGCTCACCACCGGCAGGAGGCCTGCTGGACACTGAAGCTTTCTTT. Translated, it gives CASSPPAGGLLDTEAFF.

Points on this clone: Different DNA sequences within this sample yield the same CDR3. This chain uses TRBV27 with TRBJ2-1, with D unclear. In germline, CDR1 is MNHEY, CDR2 SMNVEV (reference sequence). The CDR3 is 15 residues long. Trimming left V 3 bases short and J 1 base short, with 10 bases between. The CDR3 sequence: CASSLTASSYNEQFF. For the CDR3, the DNA is TGTGCCAGCAGTTTGACGGCATCTTCCTACAATGAGCAGTTCTTC.

The J gene is TRBJ2-2, the V gene TRBV7-6; a possible D gene is TRBD1 (6 bases). Germline V lookup: CDR1 SGHVS, CDR2 FNYEAQ. The CDR3 contains 13 residues. The germline V and J ends were trimmed by 1 base and 8 bases, with 8 bases remaining between them. CDR3 sequence: CASSLDREGELFF. In DNA, the CDR3 is TGTGCCAGCAGCTTAGACAGGGAGGGGGAGCTGTTTTTT.

V and J are TRBV9 and TRBJ2-7; no definite D call. Trimming removed 4 bases at V and 1 base at J, with 15 bases between. Germline CDR1 is SGDLS and CDR2 is YYNGEE. CDR3 length: 15 amino acids. CDR3 sequence reads: CASSLWATDSYEQYF. CDR3 nucleotide sequence: TGTGCCAGCAGCCTCTGGGCGACCGATTCCTACGAGCAGTACTTC.

V is TRBV29-1 and J is TRBJ2-1, with D possibly TRBD2 on 5 matching bases. The CDR3 covers 12 residues. Per the germline V gene, CDR1 is SQVTM and CDR2 is ANQGSEA. V lost 4 bases and J 12 bases, leaving 16 bases between the germline ends. The CDR3 sequence is CSVVYGVIGQFF. CDR3 nucleotides: TGCAGCGTTGTCTACGGGGTGATTGGGCAGTTCTTC.

The chain links TRBV7-3 to TRBJ2-5; TRBD2 agrees at 9 bases. Germline trimming cut 5 bases from V and 5 bases from J; bases unmatched to any gene: 6. Germline CDR1 is SGHTA and CDR2 is FQGTGA. CDR3 size: 14 residues. The DNA of the CDR3 is TGTGCCAGCAGCCGAGCGGGAGGAGTGGAGACCCAGTACTTC. It is translated as CASSRAGGVETQYF.

The chain uses TRBV11-2 and TRBJ2-2, with D perhaps assigned TRBD1 or TRBD2 (5 bases each). CDR1 SGHAT and CDR2 FQNNGV come from the germline V gene. The V end lost 1 base, the J end lost 6 bases, and 9 bases lay between the germline ends. This CDR3 is 14 amino acids long. CDR3 region: CASSLGRGAGELFF. The CDR3 nucleotides are TGTGCCAGCAGCTTAGGGAGAGGGGCCGGGGAGCTGTTTTTT.